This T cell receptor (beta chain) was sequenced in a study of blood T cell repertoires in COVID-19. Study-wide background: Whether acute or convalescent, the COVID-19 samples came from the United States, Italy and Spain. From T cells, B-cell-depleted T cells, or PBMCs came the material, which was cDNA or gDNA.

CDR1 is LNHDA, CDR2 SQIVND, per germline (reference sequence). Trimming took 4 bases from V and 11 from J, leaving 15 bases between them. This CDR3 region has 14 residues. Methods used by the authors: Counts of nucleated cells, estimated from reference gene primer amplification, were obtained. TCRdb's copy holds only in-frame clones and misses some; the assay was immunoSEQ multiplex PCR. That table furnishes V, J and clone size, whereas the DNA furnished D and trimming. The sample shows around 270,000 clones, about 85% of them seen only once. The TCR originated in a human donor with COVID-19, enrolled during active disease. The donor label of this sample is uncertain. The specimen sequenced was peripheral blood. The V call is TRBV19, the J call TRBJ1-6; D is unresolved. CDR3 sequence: CASSTSSPGTPLHF. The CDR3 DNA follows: TGTGCCAGTAGTACATCATCCCCCGGGACACCCCTCCACTTT. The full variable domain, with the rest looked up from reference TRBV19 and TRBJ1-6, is DGGITQSPKYLFRKEGQNVTLSCEQNLNHDAMYWYRQDPGQGLRLIYYSQIVNDFQKGDIAEGYSVSREKKESFPLTVTSAQKNPTAFYLCASSTSSPGTPLHFGNGTRLTVT.